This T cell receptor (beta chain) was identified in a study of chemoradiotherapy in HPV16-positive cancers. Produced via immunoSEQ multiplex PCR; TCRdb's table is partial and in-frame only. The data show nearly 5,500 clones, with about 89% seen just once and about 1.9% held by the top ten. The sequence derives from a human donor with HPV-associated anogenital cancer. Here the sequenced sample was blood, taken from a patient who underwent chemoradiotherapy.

CDR3 nucleotide sequence: TGTGCCAGCAGCTTGATGGCGAGGACTAGCGGACGCACAGATACGCAGTATTTT. It codes for CASSLMARTSGRTDTQYF. V is TRBV7-2 and J is TRBJ2-3; 10 bases line up with TRBD2. Per the germline V gene, CDR1 is SGHTA and CDR2 is FQGNSA. V trimming: 3 bases; J trimming: 1 base; junction bases outside the gene matches: 10. This CDR3 is built from 18 residues.